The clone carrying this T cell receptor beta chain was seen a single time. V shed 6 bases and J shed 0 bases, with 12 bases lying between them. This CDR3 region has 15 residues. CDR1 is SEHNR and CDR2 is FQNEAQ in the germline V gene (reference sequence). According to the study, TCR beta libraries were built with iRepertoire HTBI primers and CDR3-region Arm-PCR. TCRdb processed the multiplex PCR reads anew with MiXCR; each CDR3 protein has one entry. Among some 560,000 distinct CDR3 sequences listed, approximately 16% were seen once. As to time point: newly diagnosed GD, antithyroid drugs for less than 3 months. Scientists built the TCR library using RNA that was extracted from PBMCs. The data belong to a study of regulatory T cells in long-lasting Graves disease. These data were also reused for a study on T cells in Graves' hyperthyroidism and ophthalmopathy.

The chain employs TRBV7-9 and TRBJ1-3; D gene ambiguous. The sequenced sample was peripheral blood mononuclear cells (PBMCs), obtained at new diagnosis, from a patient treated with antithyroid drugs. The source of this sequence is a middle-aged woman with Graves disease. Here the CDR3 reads CASRKIGPSGNTIYF. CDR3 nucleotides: TGTGCCAGCAGGAAGATAGGACCCTCTGGAAACACCATATATTTT.